This T cell receptor (beta chain) was sequenced for a study of T cell responses to AZD1222 COVID-19 vaccine. General study findings and limits: White British ancestry dominated among donors, who included more females, and clonal diversity was possibly underestimated. The peak T cell response came first, and repertoires were sampled only after it. Baseline serology detected seropositivity in only six AZD1222 recipients. Spike-wide vaccine-associated CD4 TCRs dominated at 160-218 and 743-854.

Using immunoSEQ multiplex PCR, the repertoire was profiled, and TCRdb retains in-frame clones only, with some absent. The sample shows 98,000 or so clones, 88% of them seen only once. Remarks on this clone: Antigen specificity is unknown.

Per the germline V gene, CDR1 is WNHNN and CDR2 is SYGVQD (reference sequence). Trimming took 3 bases from V and 1 from J, leaving 4 bases between them. The CDR3 covers 12 residues. This clonotype was obtained from an adult who received the AZD1222 COVID-19 vaccine. J is TRBJ2-7 and V is TRBV10-1; D not resolved. The source was peripheral blood, collected 28 days after the second AZD1222 dose. In DNA, the CDR3 is TGCGCCAGCAGTGACTCATCCTACGAGCAGTACTTC. Translation: CASSDSSYEQYF.